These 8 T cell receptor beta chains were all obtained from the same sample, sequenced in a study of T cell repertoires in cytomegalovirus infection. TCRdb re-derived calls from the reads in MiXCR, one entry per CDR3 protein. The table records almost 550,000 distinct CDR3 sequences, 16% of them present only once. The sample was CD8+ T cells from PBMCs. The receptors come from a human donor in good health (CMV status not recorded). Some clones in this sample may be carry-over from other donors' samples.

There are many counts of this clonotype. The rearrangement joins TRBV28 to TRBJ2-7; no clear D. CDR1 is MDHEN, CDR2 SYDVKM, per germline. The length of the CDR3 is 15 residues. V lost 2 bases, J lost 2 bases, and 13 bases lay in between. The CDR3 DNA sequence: TGTGCCAGCAGTTTAAGAAGGTCCGCCGCCTACGAGCAGTACTTC. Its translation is CASSLRRSAAYEQYF.

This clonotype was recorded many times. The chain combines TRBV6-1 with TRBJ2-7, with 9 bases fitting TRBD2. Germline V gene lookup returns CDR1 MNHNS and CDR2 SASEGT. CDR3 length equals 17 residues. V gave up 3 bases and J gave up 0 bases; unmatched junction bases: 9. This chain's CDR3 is CASSEPSGVQVSYEQYF. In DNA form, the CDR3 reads TGTGCCAGCAGTGAGCCTAGCGGGGTACAGGTCTCCTACGAGCAGTACTTC.

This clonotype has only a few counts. This CDR3 reads CASSFSGGESRTDTQYF. CDR3 DNA: TGCGCCAGCAGCTTCAGCGGGGGGGAGTCTCGCACAGATACGCAGTATTTT. V and J are TRBV5-1 and TRBJ2-3; 10 bases align to TRBD2. Trimming removed 2 bases from V and 1 base from J; junction bases left unmatched: 7. CDR1 is SGHRS, CDR2 YFSETQ, per germline. This CDR3 region has 17 residues. Based on the CDR3 plus reference TRBV5-1 and TRBJ2-3, the full variable domain is KAGVTQTPRYLIKTRGQQVTLSCSPISGHRSVSWYQQTPGQGLQFLFEYFSETQRNKGNFPGRFSGRQFSNSRSEMNVSTLELGDSALYLCASSFSGGESRTDTQYFGPGTRLTVL.

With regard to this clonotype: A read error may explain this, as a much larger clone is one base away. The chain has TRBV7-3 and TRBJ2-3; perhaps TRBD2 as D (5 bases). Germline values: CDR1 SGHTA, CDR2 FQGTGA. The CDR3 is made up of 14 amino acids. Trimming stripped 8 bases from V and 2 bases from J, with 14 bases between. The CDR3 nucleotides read TGTGCCAGCTGCTCTGCGGGTCTCACAGATACGCAGTATTTT. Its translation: CASCSAGLTDTQYF.

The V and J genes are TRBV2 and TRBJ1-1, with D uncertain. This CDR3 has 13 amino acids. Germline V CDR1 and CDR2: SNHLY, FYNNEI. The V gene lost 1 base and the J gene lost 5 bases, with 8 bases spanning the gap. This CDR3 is CASSEGVLTEAFF. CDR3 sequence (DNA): TGTGCCAGCAGTGAAGGGGTCCTTACTGAAGCTTTCTTT.

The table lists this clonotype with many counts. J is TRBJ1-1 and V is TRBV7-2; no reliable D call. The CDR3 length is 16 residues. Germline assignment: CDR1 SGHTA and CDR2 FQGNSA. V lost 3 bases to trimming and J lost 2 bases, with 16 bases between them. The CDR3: CASSFLVGRINTEAFF. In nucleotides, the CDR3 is TGTGCCAGCAGCTTTCTTGTCGGCAGGATCAACACTGAAGCTTTCTTT.

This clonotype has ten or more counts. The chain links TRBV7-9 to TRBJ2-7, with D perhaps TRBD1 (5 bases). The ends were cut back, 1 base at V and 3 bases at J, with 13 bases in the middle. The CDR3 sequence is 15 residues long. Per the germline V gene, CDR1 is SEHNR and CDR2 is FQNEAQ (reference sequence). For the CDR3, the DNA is TGTGCCAGCAGCTTAGGGCAGGGTAGGCACTACGAGCAGTACTTC. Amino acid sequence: CASSLGQGRHYEQYF.

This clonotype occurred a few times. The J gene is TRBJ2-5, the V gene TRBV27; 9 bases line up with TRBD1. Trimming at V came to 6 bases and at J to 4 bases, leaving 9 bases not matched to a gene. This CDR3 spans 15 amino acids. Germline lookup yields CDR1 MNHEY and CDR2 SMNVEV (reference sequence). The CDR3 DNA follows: TGTGCCAGCAGCCATAGGACAGGGGATGGAGAGACCCAGTACTTC. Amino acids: CASSHRTGDGETQYF.